Reported below is one T cell receptor beta chain. This entry belongs to a study of blood T cell repertoires in COVID-19. Study-wide background: T cells, B-cell-depleted T cells, or PBMCs provided the cDNA or gDNA that served as material.

V gave up 4 bases and J gave up 5 bases; unmatched junction bases: 7. The CDR3 consists of 15 residues. Germline V gene data show CDR1 as SGHNT and CDR2 as YYREEE (reference sequence). TCRdb keeps only in-frame clones here, not all; method: immunoSEQ multiplex PCR. This table has roughly 35,000 clones, 85% appearing once. The chain combines TRBV5-4 with TRBJ2-1; TRBD2 aligns across 9 bases. Source material: peripheral blood. The receptor's source is a human donor with acute or convalescent COVID-19. The donor label of this sample is uncertain. DNA of the CDR3: TGTGCCAGCAGCCGAAGCGGGGGGTCGAACAATGAGCAGTTCTTC. The encoded protein is CASSRSGGSNNEQFF.